A single sample gave rise to the 27 T cell receptor beta chains below, sequenced in a study of blood T cell repertoires in COVID-19. Measured with immunoSEQ multiplex PCR; TCRdb has only the in-frame clones, and not every one. Of over 90,000 clones listed, roughly 87% were seen once; the top ten hold 6.2%. The sample was peripheral blood. The receptors shown here come from a human donor in a cohort sampled during active COVID-19.

This clone was detected only a few times. The chain links TRBV29-1 to TRBJ2-7; D not certain. This CDR3 region has 10 residues. The V end lost 7 bases, the J end lost 1 base, and 5 bases lay between the germline ends. Germline CDR1 reads SQVTM; CDR2 reads ANQGSEA. The CDR3 region is CSAYSYEQYF. In DNA, the CDR3 is TGCAGCGCCTATTCCTACGAGCAGTACTTC.

The chain links TRBV5-4 to TRBJ2-7; the match to TRBD2 covers 10 bases. This CDR3 spans 15 amino acids. V lost 1 base, J lost 7 bases, and 8 bases stayed unmatched. Germline-derived CDR1 and CDR2 are SGHNT and YYREEE (reference sequence). DNA of the CDR3: TGTGCCAGCAGCTTGCGAACTAGCGGGGATCAGGAGCAGTACTTC. It translates to CASSLRTSGDQEQYF.

The chain joins TRBV5-4 to TRBJ2-2; 12 bases are a match to TRBD1. CDR1 and CDR2 (germline): SGHNT, YYREEE (reference sequence). With V trimmed by 4 bases and J by 9 bases, 7 bases remained unmatched. The CDR3 covers 15 residues. CDR3 DNA sequence: TGTGCCAGCAGCGCGGGACAGGGGGCGATTAGGGAGCTGTTTTTT. Protein sequence: CASSAGQGAIRELFF. Using reference TRBV5-4 and TRBJ2-2 for the parts outside the CDR3, the full variable domain is ETGVTQSPTHLIKTRGQQVTLRCSSQSGHNTVSWYQQALGQGPQFIFQYYREEENGRGNFPPRFSGLQFPNYSSELNVNALELDDSALYLCASSAGQGAIRELFFGEGSRLTVL.

This clone has a handful of counts. The V and J genes are TRBV6-5 and TRBJ1-5; no reliable D call. The V end was cut by 5 bases, the J end by 0 bases, with 5 bases between. The CDR3 runs 13 residues. Germline V gene data show CDR1 as MNHEY and CDR2 as SVGAGI. The CDR3 nucleotides read TGTGCCAGCAGTCCCTATAGCAATCAGCCCCAGCATTTT. It codes for CASSPYSNQPQHF.

CDR3 sequence: CASSDVIVENTDTQYF. Written as DNA, the CDR3 is TGCGCCAGCAGTGATGTTATTGTGGAGAACACAGATACGCAGTATTTT. The V call is TRBV10-1, the J call TRBJ2-3, with D hard to call. The CDR3 spans 16 residues. The germline CDR1 and CDR2 sequences are WNHNN and SYGVQD (reference sequence). Trimming shortened V by 3 bases and J by 2 bases, and 15 bases separated the two germline ends.

V usage is TRBV7-9 and J usage is TRBJ1-1, with a possible D match to TRBD1 (5 bases). V lost 6 bases to trimming and J lost 1 base, with 18 bases between them. The CDR3 covers 16 residues. The germline gives CDR1 SEHNR, CDR2 FQNEAQ (reference sequence). The CDR3 spells CASRLQVAETNTEAFF. CDR3 coding DNA: TGTGCCAGCAGGCTACAGGTCGCTGAGACGAACACTGAAGCTTTCTTT.

The rearrangement links TRBV19 to TRBJ1-4; TRBD1 matches at 9 bases. The CDR3 length is 14 residues. Trimming took 3 bases from V and 10 from J; bases not matched to a gene: 6. In germline, CDR1 is LNHDA, CDR2 SQIVND (reference sequence). The CDR3: CASSMGQGYGKLFF. The CDR3 DNA is TGTGCCAGTAGTATGGGACAGGGATACGGAAAACTGTTTTTT.

V gene TRBV15 combines with J gene TRBJ2-1; 11 nucleotides align to TRBD2. V was clipped by 0 bases and J by 8 bases; unmatched bases: 3. The CDR3 is 15 residues long. Germline V lookup: CDR1 LNHNV, CDR2 YYDKDF (reference sequence). The CDR3 coding sequence is TGTGCCACCAGCAGAGATTGGACTAGCGGGTATGAGCAGTTCTTC. Translation: CATSRDWTSGYEQFF.

The rearrangement joins TRBV5-1 to TRBJ2-1; TRBD1 agrees at 7 bases. Germline V gives CDR1 SGHRS, CDR2 YFSETQ. V was pared by 2 bases and J by 9 bases, with 8 bases of the junction left unmatched. The CDR3 totals 14 residues. The CDR3 coding sequence is TGCGCCAGCAGCTTAGGACAGGTCCGTGGTGAGCAGTTCTTC. Its translation: CASSLGQVRGEQFF.

The V call is TRBV3-1 (or the pseudogene TRBV3-2), the J call TRBJ2-1, with 8 positions matching TRBD2. The germline CDR1 and CDR2 sequences are LGHDT and YNNKEL (reference sequence). The V and J ends lost 8 bases and 0 bases, in that order; junction bases with no gene match: 6. The CDR3 has 15 amino acids. The CDR3 DNA reads as TGTGCCAGCGTGCCTAGCGGGCCCTCCTACAATGAGCAGTTCTTC. It translates to CASVPSGPSYNEQFF.

The genes are TRBV7-9 and TRBJ2-5, with D possibly matching TRBD2 (6 bases). The V gene lost 2 bases and the J gene lost 4 bases, with 11 bases spanning the gap. The CDR3 has 14 residues. Germline CDR1 is SEHNR and CDR2 is FQNEAQ (reference sequence). The CDR3 nucleotides are TGTGCCAGCAGCTTATCGGGGGTGATAGAGACCCAGTACTTC. This encodes CASSLSGVIETQYF.

The chain joins TRBV6-5 to TRBJ1-2; D not resolved. This CDR3 comprises 13 residues. CDR1 is MNHEY, CDR2 SVGAGI, per germline. The ends were cut back, 0 bases at V and 5 bases at J, with 7 bases in the middle. The CDR3 region is CASSYSGGYGYTF. DNA for the CDR3: TGTGCCAGCAGTTACTCCGGCGGATATGGCTACACCTTC.

This rearrangement joins TRBV28 to TRBJ2-1, with TRBD2 matching 11 bases. This CDR3 has 15 residues. Germline V gives CDR1 MDHEN, CDR2 SYDVKM. Losses at the gene ends were 5 bases for V and 3 bases for J; bases not matched to a gene: 3. The CDR3: CASSPGLAGYNEQFF. The CDR3 nucleotides are TGTGCCAGCAGTCCCGGACTAGCGGGCTACAATGAGCAGTTCTTC.

The chain is built from TRBV28 and TRBJ1-6, with D possibly TRBD1 on 5 matching bases. CDR3 length: 12 amino acids. With 7 bases removed from V and 13 bases from J, the gap between germline ends came to 14 bases. Germline lookup yields CDR1 MDHEN and CDR2 SYDVKM. The CDR3 region has the DNA TGTGCCAGCAACCTCCGGGGGGAGCCCCTCCACTTT. Protein: CASNLRGEPLHF.

The genes are TRBV18 and TRBJ2-6; D ambiguous. The CDR3 totals 16 residues. The germline V gene encodes CDR1 KGHSH and CDR2 LQKENI. V lost 2 bases, J lost 0 bases, and 8 bases lay in between. The CDR3 region is CASSPSKSSGANVLTF. The CDR3 nucleotides read TGTGCCAGCTCACCAAGCAAAAGCTCTGGGGCCAACGTCCTGACTTTC.

The CDR3 sequence: CASSLGTGVSNYGYTF. The CDR3 nucleotides are TGTGCCAGCAGCTTAGGGACAGGGGTTTCGAACTATGGCTACACCTTC. The chain couples TRBV7-9 to TRBJ1-2, with 9 positions matching TRBD1. Germline assignment: CDR1 SEHNR and CDR2 FQNEAQ (reference sequence). There are 16 residues in the CDR3. Trimming removed 1 base from V and 2 bases from J; junction bases left unmatched: 5.

The chain employs TRBV19 and TRBJ2-5; TRBD1 matches 10 bases. The CDR3 covers 15 residues. V was pared by 4 bases and J by 5 bases, with 7 bases of the junction left unmatched. Germline values: CDR1 LNHDA, CDR2 SQIVND (reference sequence). The CDR3 loop is CASSTRQGAWETQYF. Written as DNA, the CDR3 is TGTGCCAGTAGTACAAGACAGGGGGCTTGGGAGACCCAGTACTTC.

The chain joins TRBV27 to TRBJ2-7; a possible D gene is TRBD2 (6 bases). V was clipped by 6 bases and J by 4 bases, with 19 bases between them. The germline gives CDR1 MNHEY, CDR2 SMNVEV (reference sequence). There are 15 residues in the CDR3. The CDR3 DNA follows: TGTGCCAGCAGCTCCGAGCCAGGAGGGTTGTACGAGCAGTACTTC. Residues: CASSSEPGGLYEQYF.

The chain combines TRBV5-6 with TRBJ1-2; D may be TRBD1 (5 bases). V was trimmed by 5 bases and J by 4 bases, leaving 12 bases between them. The CDR3 sequence is 13 residues long. Germline V gene data show CDR1 as SGHDT and CDR2 as YYEEEE. The CDR3 coding sequence is TGTGCCAGCAGTTCCGACAGTACCTATGGCTACACCTTC. Its protein is CASSSDSTYGYTF. The full variable domain, in which reference TRBV5-6 and TRBJ1-2 provide the parts outside the CDR3, is DAGVTQSPTHLIKTRGQQVTLRCSPKSGHDTVSWYQQALGQGPQFIFQYYEEEERQRGNFPDRFSGHQFPNYSSELNVNALLLGDSALYLCASSSDSTYGYTFGSGTRLTVV.

The chain combines TRBV19 with TRBJ1-2; a possible D gene is TRBD1 (5 bases). Germline-derived CDR1 and CDR2 are LNHDA and SQIVND (reference sequence). Trimming cost V 4 bases and J 4 bases, with 10 bases left between them. This CDR3 has 13 residues. Here the CDR3 reads CASSTGLRYGYTF. CDR3 DNA sequence: TGTGCCAGTAGTACAGGGCTCCGCTATGGCTACACCTTC. Supplemented by reference TRBV19 and TRBJ1-2, the full variable domain reads DGGITQSPKYLFRKEGQNVTLSCEQNLNHDAMYWYRQDPGQGLRLIYYSQIVNDFQKGDIAEGYSVSREKKESFPLTVTSAQKNPTAFYLCASSTGLRYGYTFGSGTRLTVV.

The rearrangement links TRBV7-3 to TRBJ1-1; D call uncertain. V lost 3 bases to trimming and J lost 5 bases, with 10 bases between them. Germline V gives CDR1 SGHTA, CDR2 FQGTGA. The length of the CDR3 is 13 residues. The CDR3 loop is CASSFSRGTEAFF. DNA of the CDR3: TGTGCCAGCAGCTTTTCCCGGGGAACTGAAGCTTTCTTT.

The chain is built from TRBV9 and TRBJ2-2; D not certain. Trimming removed 2 bases at V and 7 bases at J, with 12 bases between. This CDR3 has 14 residues. Per the germline V gene, CDR1 is SGDLS and CDR2 is YYNGEE. The CDR3 is CASSVRSYVGELFF. CDR3 sequence (DNA): TGTGCCAGCAGCGTTCGGTCGTATGTCGGGGAGCTGTTTTTT.

This clone appeared a single time. The chain has TRBV4-2 and TRBJ1-1; the D gene is possibly TRBD1 (5 bases). V dropped 0 bases and J dropped 2 bases, with 22 bases sitting between them. Germline CDR1 and CDR2: LGHNA and YNFKEQ. The CDR3 extends over 19 amino acids. The chain's CDR3 is CASSQDLGWHRGVNTEAFF. Here the CDR3 DNA reads TGTGCCAGCAGCCAAGATCTTGGCTGGCATCGGGGGGTTAACACTGAAGCTTTCTTT.

This chain connects TRBV11-2 to TRBJ2-1, with 11 bases aligning to TRBD2. Germline CDR1 is SGHAT and CDR2 is FQNNGV. V lost 3 bases, J lost 6 bases, and 7 bases stayed unmatched. The CDR3 is 16 residues long. The CDR3 region has the DNA TGTGCCAGCAGCTTTAGTCGACTAGCGGGGAGCAATGAGCAGTTCTTC. Amino acids: CASSFSRLAGSNEQFF.

The chain is built from TRBV7-2 and TRBJ1-5, with D possibly TRBD1 on 5 matching bases. The germline V gene encodes CDR1 SGHTA and CDR2 FQGNSA. The CDR3 extends over 15 amino acids. Trimming pared 6 bases from V and 0 bases from J, leaving 12 bases between. Written as DNA, the CDR3 is TGTGCCAGCAGTTCTTCAGGGCGTAGCAATCAGCCCCAGCATTTT. Translating it yields CASSSSGRSNQPQHF.

V and J are TRBV7-9 and TRBJ2-3; the D is unclear. The germline V gene encodes CDR1 SEHNR and CDR2 FQNEAQ (reference sequence). V was clipped by 3 bases and J by 2 bases, with 12 bases between them. CDR3 size: 15 residues. DNA of the CDR3: TGTGCCAGCAGCTTGATGAGCCGATACACAGATACGCAGTATTTT. Amino acids: CASSLMSRYTDTQYF.

The V and J genes are TRBV6-6 and TRBJ1-2, with D unresolved. This CDR3 contains 12 residues. Trimming shortened V by 6 bases and J by 7 bases, and 12 bases separated the two germline ends. Germline-derived CDR1 and CDR2 are MNHNY and SVGAGI (reference sequence). CDR3 coding DNA: TGTGCCAGCAGACTGGAGGGCTCTGGCTACACCTTC. Translating gives CASRLEGSGYTF.